Given below is one T cell receptor (beta chain) in context. This sample is drawn from a study of cytomegalovirus exposure and HLA in healthy donors. Vbeta (60) and Jbeta (13) primers were used in the PCR. Clones were sequenced by immunoSEQ multiplex PCR, and TCRdb holds only the in-frame ones, with some missing. The table records about 160,000 clones, 60% to 80% of them present only once. The origin of this receptor is a woman in her forties or fifties in good health and CMV-seropositive. The sequencing input was PBMCs.

CDR3 bases: TGTGCCAGCAGTTTGGCACAGGGATACCAGCCCCAGCATTTT. This gives the protein CASSLAQGYQPQHF. The chain has TRBV28 and TRBJ1-5; D perhaps matches TRBD1 (6 bases). Germline V lookup: CDR1 MDHEN, CDR2 SYDVKM. This CDR3 contains 14 residues. V lost 3 bases, J lost 7 bases, and 13 bases lay in between.